This T cell receptor (beta chain) is drawn from a study of metastatic and nonmetastatic thyroid tumors. TCRdb reanalyzed the PCR reads with MiXCR. This table has around 10,000 clones, around 12% appearing once. None of the patients had undergone any treatment ahead of thyroid surgery. Germline V lookup: CDR1 DFQATT, CDR2 SNEGSKA (reference sequence). The CDR3 sequence is 16 residues long. This clone was observed at least ten times. Germline is not matched at one junction end, which may reflect a read error. This TCR was sampled from a female donor with papillary thyroid cancer or a benign thyroid nodule (not recorded which). Some clones in this sample may be carry-over from other donors' samples. Specimen: blood. The V call is TRBV20-1, the J call TRBJ1-5; no firm D call. DNA of the CDR3: TGCAGTGTTAGACCCTTGACGTACCCTCTCAATCAGCCCCAGCATTTT. Its protein product is CSVRPLTYPLNQPQHF.